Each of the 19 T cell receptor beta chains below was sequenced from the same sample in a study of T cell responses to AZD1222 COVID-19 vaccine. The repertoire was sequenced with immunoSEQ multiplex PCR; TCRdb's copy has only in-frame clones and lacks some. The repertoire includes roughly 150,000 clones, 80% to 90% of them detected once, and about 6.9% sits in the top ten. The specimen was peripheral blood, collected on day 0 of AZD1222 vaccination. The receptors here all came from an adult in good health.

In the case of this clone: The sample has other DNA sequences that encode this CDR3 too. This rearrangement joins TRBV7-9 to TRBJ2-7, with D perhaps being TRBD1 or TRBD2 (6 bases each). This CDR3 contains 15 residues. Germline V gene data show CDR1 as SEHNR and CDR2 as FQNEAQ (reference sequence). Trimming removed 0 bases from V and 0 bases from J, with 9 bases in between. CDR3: CASSLAGGSSYEQYF. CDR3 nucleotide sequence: TGTGCCAGCAGCTTAGCAGGGGGGAGCTCCTACGAGCAGTACTTC.

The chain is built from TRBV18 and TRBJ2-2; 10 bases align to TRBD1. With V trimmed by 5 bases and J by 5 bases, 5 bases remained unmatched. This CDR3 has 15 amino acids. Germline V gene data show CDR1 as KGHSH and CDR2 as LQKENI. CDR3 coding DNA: TGTGCCAGCTCATCGGGACAGGGGCAGACCGGGGAGCTGTTTTTT. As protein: CASSSGQGQTGELFF.

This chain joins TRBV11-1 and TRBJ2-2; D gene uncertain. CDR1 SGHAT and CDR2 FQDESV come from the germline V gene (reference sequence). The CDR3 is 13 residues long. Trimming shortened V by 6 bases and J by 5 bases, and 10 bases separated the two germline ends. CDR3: CASSPQETGELFF. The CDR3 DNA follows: TGTGCCAGCAGTCCCCAAGAGACCGGGGAGCTGTTTTTT.

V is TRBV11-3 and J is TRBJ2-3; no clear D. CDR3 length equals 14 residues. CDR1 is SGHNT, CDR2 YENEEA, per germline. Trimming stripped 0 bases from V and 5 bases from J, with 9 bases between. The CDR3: CASSLDYREDTQYF. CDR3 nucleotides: TGTGCCAGCAGCTTAGATTATAGGGAAGATACGCAGTATTTT.

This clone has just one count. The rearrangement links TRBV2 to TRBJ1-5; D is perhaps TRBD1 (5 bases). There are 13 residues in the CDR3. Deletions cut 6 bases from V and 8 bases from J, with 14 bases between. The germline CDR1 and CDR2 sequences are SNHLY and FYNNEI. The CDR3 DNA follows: TGTGCCAGCAGAGAGACGGGGGGAGAGCCCCAGCATTTT. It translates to CASRETGGEPQHF.

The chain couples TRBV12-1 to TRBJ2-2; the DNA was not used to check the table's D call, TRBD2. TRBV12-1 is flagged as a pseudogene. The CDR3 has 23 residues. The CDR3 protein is CASSFGLNKWRLAGGPSTGELFF. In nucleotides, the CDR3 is TGTGCCAGCAGCTTTGGGCTGAACAAGTGGAGACTAGCGGGGGGGCCGAGCACCGGGGAGCTGTTTTTT.

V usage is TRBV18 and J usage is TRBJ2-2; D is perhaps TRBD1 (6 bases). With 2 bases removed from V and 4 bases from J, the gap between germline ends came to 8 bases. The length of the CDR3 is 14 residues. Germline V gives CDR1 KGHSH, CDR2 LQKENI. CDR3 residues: CASSPGTTTGELFF. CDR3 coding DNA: TGTGCCAGCTCACCAGGGACAACCACCGGGGAGCTGTTTTTT.

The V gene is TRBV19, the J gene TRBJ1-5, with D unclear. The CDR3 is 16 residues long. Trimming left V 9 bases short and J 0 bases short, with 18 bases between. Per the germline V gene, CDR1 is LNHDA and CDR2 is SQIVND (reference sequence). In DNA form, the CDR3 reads TGTGCCAGCGAGTCCCAACAGAAGTATAGCAATCAGCCCCAGCATTTT. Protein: CASESQQKYSNQPQHF.

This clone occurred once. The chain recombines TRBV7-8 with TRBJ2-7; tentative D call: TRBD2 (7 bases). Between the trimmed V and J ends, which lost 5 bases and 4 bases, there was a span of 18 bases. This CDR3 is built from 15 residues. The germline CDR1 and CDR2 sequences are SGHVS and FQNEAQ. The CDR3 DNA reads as TGTGCCAGCAGCCAGACACGGGGGGCGTTTTACGAGCAGTACGTC. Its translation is CASSQTRGAFYEQYV.

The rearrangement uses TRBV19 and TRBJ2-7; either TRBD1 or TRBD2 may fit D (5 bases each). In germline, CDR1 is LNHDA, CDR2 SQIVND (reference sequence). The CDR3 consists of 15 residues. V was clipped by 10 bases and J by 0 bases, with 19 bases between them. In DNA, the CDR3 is TGTGCCACACCTGCAGGGACGCGGAGCTCCTACGAGCAGTACTTC. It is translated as CATPAGTRSSYEQYF.

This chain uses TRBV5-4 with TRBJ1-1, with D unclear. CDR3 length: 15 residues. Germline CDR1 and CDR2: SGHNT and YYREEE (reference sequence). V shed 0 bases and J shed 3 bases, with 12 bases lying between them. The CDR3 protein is CASSLAGREDTEAFF. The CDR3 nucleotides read TGTGCCAGCAGCTTGGCGGGGAGGGAGGACACTGAAGCTTTCTTT.

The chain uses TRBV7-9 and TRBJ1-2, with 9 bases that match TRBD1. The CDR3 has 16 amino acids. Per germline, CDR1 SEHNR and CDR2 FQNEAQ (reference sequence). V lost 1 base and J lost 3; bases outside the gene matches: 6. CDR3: CASSLVEGQGDYGYTF. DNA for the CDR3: TGTGCCAGCAGCTTAGTAGAGGGACAGGGAGACTATGGCTACACCTTC.

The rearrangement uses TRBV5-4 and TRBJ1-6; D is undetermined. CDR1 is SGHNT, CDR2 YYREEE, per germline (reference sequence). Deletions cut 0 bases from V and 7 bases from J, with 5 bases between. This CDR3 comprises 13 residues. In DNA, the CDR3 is TGTGCCAGCAGCTTGGGATGGAATTCACCCCTCCACTTT. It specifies CASSLGWNSPLHF.

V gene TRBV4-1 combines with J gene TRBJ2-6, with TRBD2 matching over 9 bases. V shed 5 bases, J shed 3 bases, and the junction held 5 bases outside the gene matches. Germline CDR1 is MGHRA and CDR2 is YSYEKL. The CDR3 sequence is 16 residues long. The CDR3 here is CASSLAGVSGANVLTF. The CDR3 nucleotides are TGCGCCAGCAGCTTAGCGGGAGTGAGTGGGGCCAACGTCCTGACTTTC.

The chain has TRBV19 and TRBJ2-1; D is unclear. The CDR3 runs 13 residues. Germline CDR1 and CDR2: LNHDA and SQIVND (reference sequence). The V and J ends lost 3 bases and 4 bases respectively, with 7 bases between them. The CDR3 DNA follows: TGTGCCAGTAGTATGGAACAGTACAATGAGCAGTTCTTC. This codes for CASSMEQYNEQFF.

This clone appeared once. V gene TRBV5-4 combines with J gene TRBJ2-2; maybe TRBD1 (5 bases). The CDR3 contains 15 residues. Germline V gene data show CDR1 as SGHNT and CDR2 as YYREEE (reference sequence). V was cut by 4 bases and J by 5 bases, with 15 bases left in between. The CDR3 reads CASSTLTGLTGELFF. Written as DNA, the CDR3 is TGTGCCAGCAGCACCCTAACAGGTTTGACCGGGGAGCTGTTTTTT.

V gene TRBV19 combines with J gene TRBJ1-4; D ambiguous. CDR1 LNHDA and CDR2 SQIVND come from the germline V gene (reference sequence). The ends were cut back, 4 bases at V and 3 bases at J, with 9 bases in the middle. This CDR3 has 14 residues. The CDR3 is CASSTGHPNEKLFF. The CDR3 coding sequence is TGTGCCAGTAGTACAGGCCACCCTAATGAAAAACTGTTTTTT.

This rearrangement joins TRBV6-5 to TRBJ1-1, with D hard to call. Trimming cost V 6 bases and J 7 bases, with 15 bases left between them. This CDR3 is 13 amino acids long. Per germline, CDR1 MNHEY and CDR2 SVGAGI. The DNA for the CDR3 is TGTGCCAGCAGCGACCTTTTGGGCATTGAAGCTTTCTTT. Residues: CASSDLLGIEAFF.

The CDR3: CASSLQAGGGQPQHF. Written as DNA, the CDR3 is TGTGCCAGCAGCTTACAGGCAGGGGGCGGTCAGCCCCAGCATTTT. This chain connects TRBV7-3 to TRBJ1-5; the match to TRBD1 covers 8 bases. The germline V gene has CDR1 SGHTA and CDR2 FQGTGA. V was clipped by 2 bases and J by 6 bases; unmatched bases: 6. This CDR3 has 15 amino acids.